This paragraph covers one TCR beta chain sequence. Germline V gene data show CDR1 as LGHNT and CDR2 as FRNRAP. This CDR3 spans 15 amino acids. Unmatched junction bases numbered 0, after V lost 3 bases and J lost 3 bases. The data derive from a study of cytomegalovirus exposure and HLA in healthy donors. Vbeta (60) and Jbeta (13) primers were used in the PCR. This table comes from immunoSEQ multiplex PCR, and its TCRdb copy is limited to in-frame clones, with some not included. The sample holds 80,000 or so clones. The sequenced sample consisted of PBMCs. This TCR was sampled from a man aged 45-65 years in good health and CMV-seropositive. The V gene is TRBV12-5, the J gene TRBJ2-2, with 11 bases identical to TRBD2. CDR3 protein: CASGLLAGDTGELFF. Here the CDR3 DNA reads TGTGCTAGTGGTTTACTAGCGGGGGACACCGGGGAGCTGTTTTTT. The full variable domain, with the rest looked up from reference TRBV12-5 and TRBJ2-2, is DARVTQTPRHKVTEMGQEVTMRCQPILGHNTVFWYRQTMMQGLELLAYFRNRAPLDDSGMPKDRFSAEMPDATLATLKIQPSEPRDSAVYFCASGLLAGDTGELFFGEGSRLTVL.